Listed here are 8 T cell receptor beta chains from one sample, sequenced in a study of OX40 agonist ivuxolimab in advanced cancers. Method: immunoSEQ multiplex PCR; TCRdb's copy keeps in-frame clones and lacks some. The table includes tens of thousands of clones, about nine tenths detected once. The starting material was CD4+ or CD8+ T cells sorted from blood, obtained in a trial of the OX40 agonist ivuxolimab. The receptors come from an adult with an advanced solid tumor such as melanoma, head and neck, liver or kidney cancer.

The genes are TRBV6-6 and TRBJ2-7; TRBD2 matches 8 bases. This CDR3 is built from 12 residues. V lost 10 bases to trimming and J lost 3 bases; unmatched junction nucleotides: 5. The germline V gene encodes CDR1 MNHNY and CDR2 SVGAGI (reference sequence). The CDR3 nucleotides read TGTGCCATCACCGGGGGGGGCTACGAGCAGTACTTC. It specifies CAITGGGYEQYF.

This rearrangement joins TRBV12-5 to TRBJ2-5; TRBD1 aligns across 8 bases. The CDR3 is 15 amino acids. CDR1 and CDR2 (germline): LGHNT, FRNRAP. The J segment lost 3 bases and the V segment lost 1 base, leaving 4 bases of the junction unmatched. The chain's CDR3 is CASGLGQGLKETQYF. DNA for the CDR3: TGTGCTAGTGGTTTGGGACAGGGGCTGAAAGAGACCCAGTACTTC.

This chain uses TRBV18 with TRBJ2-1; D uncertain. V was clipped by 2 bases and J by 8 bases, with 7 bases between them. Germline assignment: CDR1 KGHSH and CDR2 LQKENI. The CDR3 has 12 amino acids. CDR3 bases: TGTGCCAGCTCACCAAGGTACGATGAGCAGTTCTTC. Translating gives CASSPRYDEQFF.

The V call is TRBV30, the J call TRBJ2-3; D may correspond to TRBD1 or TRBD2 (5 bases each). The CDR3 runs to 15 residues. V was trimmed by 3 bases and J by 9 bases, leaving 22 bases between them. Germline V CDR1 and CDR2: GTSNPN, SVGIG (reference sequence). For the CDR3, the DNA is TGTGCCTGGAGCGATCCGGGACGGGCAATTGGGACGCAGTATTTT. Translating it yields CAWSDPGRAIGTQYF.

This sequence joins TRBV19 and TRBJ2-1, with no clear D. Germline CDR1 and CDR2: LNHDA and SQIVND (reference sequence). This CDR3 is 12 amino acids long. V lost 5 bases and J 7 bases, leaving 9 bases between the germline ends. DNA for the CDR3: TGTGCCAGTAGTTTCTTTTTAAATGAGCAGTTCTTC. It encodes CASSFFLNEQFF. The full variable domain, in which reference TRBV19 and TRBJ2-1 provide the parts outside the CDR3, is DGGITQSPKYLFRKEGQNVTLSCEQNLNHDAMYWYRQDPGQGLRLIYYSQIVNDFQKGDIAEGYSVSREKKESFPLTVTSAQKNPTAFYLCASSFFLNEQFFGPGTRLTVL.

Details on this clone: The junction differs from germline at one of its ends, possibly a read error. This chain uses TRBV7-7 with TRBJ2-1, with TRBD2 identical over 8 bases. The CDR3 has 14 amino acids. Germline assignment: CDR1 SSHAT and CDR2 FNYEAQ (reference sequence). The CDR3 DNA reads TGTGCTAGCAGCTCTAGCGGGTCCTACAATGAGCAGTTCTTC. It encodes CASSSSGSYNEQFF.

The CDR3 region is CASSLEGSSYNEQFF. CDR3 bases: TGTGCCAGCAGCTTGGAGGGGAGCTCCTACAATGAGCAGTTCTTC. The chain employs TRBV7-9 and TRBJ2-1; perhaps TRBD2 as D (6 bases). The CDR3 consists of 15 residues. CDR1 and CDR2 from the germline V gene are SEHNR and FQNEAQ (reference sequence). V lost 3 bases to trimming and J lost 0 bases, with 9 bases between them.

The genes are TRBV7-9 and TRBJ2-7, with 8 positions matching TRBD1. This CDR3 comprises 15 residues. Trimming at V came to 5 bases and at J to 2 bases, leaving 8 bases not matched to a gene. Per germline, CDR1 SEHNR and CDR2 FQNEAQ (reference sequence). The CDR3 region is CASSRVGTGPYEQYF. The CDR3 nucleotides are TGTGCCAGCAGCCGAGTCGGGACAGGTCCCTACGAGCAGTACTTC.